Each of the 15 T cell receptor beta chains below was sequenced from the same sample in a study of blood T cell repertoires in COVID-19. The protocol was immunoSEQ multiplex PCR, while the TCRdb copy is restricted to in-frame clones and leaves out a portion. The repertoire consists of 150,000 to 200,000 clones, with 80% to 85% occurring once and the leading ten covering about a tenth. The sample was peripheral blood. These receptors all stem from a man aged 70 or older with active or convalescent COVID-19.

This clone was detected once. The rearrangement links TRBV7-9 to TRBJ1-1, with D uncertain. Trimming removed 3 bases at V and 6 bases at J, with 11 bases between. This CDR3 has 13 amino acids. CDR1 and CDR2 (germline): SEHNR, FQNEAQ (reference sequence). DNA for the CDR3: TGTGCCAGCAGCTTGACGGGAGGCGCTGAAGCTTTCTTT. It yields the protein CASSLTGGAEAFF.

This clone showed up just a few times. The rearrangement joins TRBV6-2 or TRBV6-3 to TRBJ2-7; D may be TRBD1 (5 bases). Germline CDR1 MNHEY, CDR2 SVGEGT. V was shortened by 6 bases and J by 6 bases, with 33 bases between the two germline ends. This CDR3 has 19 residues. Written as DNA, the CDR3 is TGTGCCAGCAGCCACACGCCATCGGGCCAGGGAAGAAAGTCGGGCGAGCAGTACTTC. It codes for CASSHTPSGQGRKSGEQYF.

The CDR3 nucleotides read TGTGCCAGCAGCTTGATAGGGGCGGGAGGCTACACCTTC. This translates into CASSLIGAGGYTF. The chain uses TRBV5-5 and TRBJ1-2; weak D call: TRBD1 (5 bases). The V and J ends lost 1 base and 8 bases respectively, with 12 bases between them. The CDR3 runs 13 residues. In germline, CDR1 is SGHKS, CDR2 YYEKEE (reference sequence).

The chain uses TRBV4-1 and TRBJ1-3, with 7 nucleotides matching TRBD1. Germline-derived CDR1 and CDR2 are MGHRA and YSYEKL. The CDR3 has 15 residues. The V gene end was trimmed by 1 base and the J gene end by 2 bases; junction bases not matched to a gene: 2. CDR3 sequence reads: CASSQGQGPGNTIYF. The DNA of the CDR3 is TGCGCCAGCAGCCAAGGACAGGGCCCTGGAAACACCATATATTTT.

This chain joins TRBV19 and TRBJ2-3, with a possible D match to TRBD2 (6 bases). V lost 7 bases, J lost 0 bases, and 14 bases lay in between. CDR3 length equals 15 residues. Germline V gene sequence: CDR1 LNHDA, CDR2 SQIVND (reference sequence). CDR3 sequence reads: CASTPLASSTDTQYF. CDR3 nucleotides: TGTGCCAGTACTCCGCTAGCGTCGAGCACAGATACGCAGTATTTT. Combining the CDR3 with reference TRBV19 and TRBJ2-3 gives the whole variable domain DGGITQSPKYLFRKEGQNVTLSCEQNLNHDAMYWYRQDPGQGLRLIYYSQIVNDFQKGDIAEGYSVSREKKESFPLTVTSAQKNPTAFYLCASTPLASSTDTQYFGPGTRLTVL.

The chain has TRBV13 and TRBJ1-1; D remains unclear. V gave up 3 bases and J gave up 0 bases, with 14 bases separating them. The V gene's germline CDR1 is PRHDT and CDR2 FYEKMQ (reference sequence). The CDR3 consists of 16 residues. The chain's CDR3 is CASSFLANSMNTEAFF. The CDR3 DNA follows: TGTGCCAGCAGCTTTCTCGCCAACAGTATGAACACTGAAGCTTTCTTT.

V and J are TRBV19 and TRBJ1-5; D ambiguous. Trimming stripped 5 bases from V and 6 bases from J, with 8 bases between. Germline-derived CDR1 and CDR2 are LNHDA and SQIVND (reference sequence). This CDR3 spans 12 amino acids. CDR3 amino acids: CASSEGFQPQHF. The CDR3 bases are TGTGCCAGTAGTGAGGGATTTCAGCCCCAGCATTTT.

The sample holds a few counts of this clone. V usage is TRBV28 and J usage is TRBJ2-3; D is possibly TRBD1 (5 bases). CDR1 MDHEN and CDR2 SYDVKM come from the germline V gene. The V and J ends lost 2 bases and 0 bases respectively, with 9 bases between them. The length of the CDR3 is 15 residues. CDR3 region: CASSLAGASTDTQYF. CDR3 in DNA: TGTGCCAGCAGTTTAGCTGGGGCTAGCACAGATACGCAGTATTTT.

J is TRBJ2-7 and V is TRBV10-3; TRBD1 aligns across 7 bases. Germline V lookup: CDR1 ENHRY, CDR2 SYGVKD. V was clipped by 4 bases and J by 2 bases; unmatched bases: 5. The CDR3 sequence is 14 residues long. This CDR3 reads CAISVTTGAYEQYF. CDR3 DNA: TGTGCCATCAGTGTTACAACAGGGGCCTACGAGCAGTACTTC.

The chain combines TRBV7-2 with TRBJ2-5, with 8 nucleotides matching TRBD2. V was clipped by 0 bases and J by 5 bases; unmatched bases: 8. The CDR3 is 16 amino acids. CDR1 is SGHTA and CDR2 is FQGNSA in the germline V gene. The CDR3 here is CASSLAPGLVGETQYF. The CDR3 bases are TGTGCCAGCAGCTTAGCCCCGGGACTAGTAGGGGAGACCCAGTACTTC.

The rearrangement uses TRBV4-3 and TRBJ2-1, with 9 bases aligning to TRBD2. The V segment lost 4 bases and the J segment 2 bases; nucleotides outside the gene matches: 6. The CDR3 extends over 16 amino acids. The germline V gene has CDR1 LGHNA and CDR2 YSLEER. The CDR3 DNA is TGCGCCAGCAGCCGACTGATAGCGGGGGCCTACAATGAGCAGTTCTTC. It is translated as CASSRLIAGAYNEQFF.

The chain employs TRBV12-5 and TRBJ2-5; 9 bases agree with TRBD1. Germline V gene data show CDR1 as LGHNT and CDR2 as FRNRAP. The junction had 8 bases not matched to a gene; V was cut back by 6 bases and J by 3 bases. This CDR3 has 15 amino acids. CDR3 residues: CASGKGDRVKETQYF. The CDR3 coding sequence is TGTGCTAGTGGGAAAGGGGACAGGGTGAAAGAGACCCAGTACTTC.

The chain recombines TRBV7-2 with TRBJ1-1; TRBD1 aligns across 7 bases. The ends lost 5 bases at V and 5 bases at J; junction bases unmatched: 5. The CDR3 sequence is 13 residues long. Germline CDR1 is SGHTA and CDR2 is FQGNSA. The CDR3 sequence: CASSKQGWTEAFF. The CDR3 region has the DNA TGTGCCAGCAGCAAACAGGGGTGGACTGAAGCTTTCTTT.

This chain uses TRBV18 with TRBJ1-1; 7 nucleotides align to TRBD1. This CDR3 contains 15 residues. Trimming cost V 3 bases and J 3 bases; bases outside gene matches: 7. CDR1 is KGHSH, CDR2 LQKENI, per germline. The CDR3 coding sequence is TGTGCCAGCTCACCTAGAGGGGGCGCGGACACTGAAGCTTTCTTT. This codes for CASSPRGGADTEAFF.

The chain is built from TRBV28 and TRBJ2-5; a weak D match, TRBD1 (6 bases). This CDR3 has 14 amino acids. V gave up 5 bases and J gave up 2 bases, with 12 bases separating them. Germline V CDR1 and CDR2: MDHEN, SYDVKM. The CDR3 loop reads CASSRIGQQETQYF. CDR3 bases: TGTGCCAGCAGTCGGATCGGACAGCAAGAGACCCAGTACTTC.